The following is a T cell receptor beta chain sequence with its context. This sample stems from a study of OX40 agonist ivuxolimab in advanced cancers. CDR1 is SGHDN, CDR2 FVKESK, per germline. Trimming removed 4 bases from V and 0 bases from J; junction bases left unmatched: 6. The CDR3 covers 16 residues. Data came from immunoSEQ multiplex PCR; TCRdb stores just in-frame clones and leaves some out. The sample has 30,000 to 40,000 clones, about 83% seen once; the top ten hold 20% to 25%. The sequences come from CD4+ or CD8+ T cells sorted from blood, collected in a trial of the OX40 agonist ivuxolimab. The sequence was obtained from an adult with an advanced solid tumor such as melanoma, head and neck, liver or kidney cancer. This rearrangement joins TRBV14 to TRBJ2-3, with 8 positions matching TRBD2. CDR3 loop: CASSPQVAGSTDTQYF. The CDR3 bases are TGTGCCAGCAGCCCCCAAGTAGCGGGAAGCACAGATACGCAGTATTTT.